The source of this T cell receptor (beta chain) is a study of cytomegalovirus exposure and HLA in healthy donors. 13 Jbeta primers and 60 Vbeta primers were used for the PCR. Generated by immunoSEQ multiplex PCR, the TCRdb table keeps only in-frame clones and is missing some. The repertoire holds about 70,000 clones, with around 73% as singletons. Trimming at V came to 2 bases and at J to 3 bases, leaving 5 bases not matched to a gene. The CDR3 has 16 amino acids. Germline CDR1 and CDR2: MDHEN and SYDVKM. The sample was PBMCs. The genes are TRBV28 and TRBJ1-5; TRBD1 matches at 9 bases. The clonotype comes from a girl aged 10 to 17 in good health and CMV-seropositive. CDR3 nucleotides: TGTGCCAGCAGTTTAGCGGGACAGGGCAACAATCAGCCCCAGCATTTT. As protein: CASSLAGQGNNQPQHF.